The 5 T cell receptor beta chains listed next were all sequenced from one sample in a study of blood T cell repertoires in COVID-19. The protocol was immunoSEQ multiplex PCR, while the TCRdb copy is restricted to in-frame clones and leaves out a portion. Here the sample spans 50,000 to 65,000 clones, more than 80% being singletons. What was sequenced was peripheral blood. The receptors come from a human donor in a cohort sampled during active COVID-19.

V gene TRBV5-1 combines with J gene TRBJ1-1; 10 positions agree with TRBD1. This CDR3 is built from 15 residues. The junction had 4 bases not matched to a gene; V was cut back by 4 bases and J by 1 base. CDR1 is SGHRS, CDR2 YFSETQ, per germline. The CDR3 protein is CASSVTGGQNTEAFF. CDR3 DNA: TGCGCCAGCAGCGTGACAGGGGGCCAGAACACTGAAGCTTTCTTT.

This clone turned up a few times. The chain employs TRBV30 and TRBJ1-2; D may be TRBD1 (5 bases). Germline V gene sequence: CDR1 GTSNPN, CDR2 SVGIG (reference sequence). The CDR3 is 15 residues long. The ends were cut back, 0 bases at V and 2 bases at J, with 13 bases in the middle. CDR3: CAWSVQVAINYGYTF. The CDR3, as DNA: TGTGCCTGGAGTGTACAGGTAGCAATAAACTATGGCTACACCTTC.

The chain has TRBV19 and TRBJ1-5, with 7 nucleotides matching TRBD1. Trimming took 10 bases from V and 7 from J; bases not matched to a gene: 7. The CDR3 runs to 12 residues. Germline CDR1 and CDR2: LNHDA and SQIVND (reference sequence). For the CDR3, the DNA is TGTGCCACTAAGGGGGCGAGGCAGCCCCAGCATTTT. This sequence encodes CATKGARQPQHF.

CDR3 DNA sequence: TGTGCCATCAGAACAGGGCTTGAGCAGTTCTTC. Amino acids: CAIRTGLEQFF. The V and J genes are TRBV10-3 and TRBJ2-1, with D perhaps matching TRBD1 (6 bases). The CDR3 is 11 residues long. Trimming shortened V by 6 bases and J by 9 bases, and 9 bases separated the two germline ends. CDR1 and CDR2 from the germline V gene are ENHRY and SYGVKD.

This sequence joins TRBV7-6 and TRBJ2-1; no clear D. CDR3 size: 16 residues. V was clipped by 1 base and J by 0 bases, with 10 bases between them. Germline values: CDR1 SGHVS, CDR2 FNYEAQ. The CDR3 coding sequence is TGTGCCAGCAGCTTAGACAGCTTGAGCTCCTACAATGAGCAGTTCTTC. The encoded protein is CASSLDSLSSYNEQFF.